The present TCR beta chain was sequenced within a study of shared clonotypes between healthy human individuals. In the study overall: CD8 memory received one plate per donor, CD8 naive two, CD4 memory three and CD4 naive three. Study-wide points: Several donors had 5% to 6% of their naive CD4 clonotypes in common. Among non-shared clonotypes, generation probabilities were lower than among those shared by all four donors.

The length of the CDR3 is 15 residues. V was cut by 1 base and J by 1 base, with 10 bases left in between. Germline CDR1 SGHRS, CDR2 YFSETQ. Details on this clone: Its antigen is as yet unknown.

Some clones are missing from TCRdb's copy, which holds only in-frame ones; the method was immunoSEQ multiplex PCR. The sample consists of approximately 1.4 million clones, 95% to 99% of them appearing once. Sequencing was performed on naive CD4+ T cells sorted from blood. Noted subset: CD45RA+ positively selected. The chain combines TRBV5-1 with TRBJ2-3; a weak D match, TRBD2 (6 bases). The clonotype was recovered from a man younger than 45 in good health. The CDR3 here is CASSLPLARTDTQYF. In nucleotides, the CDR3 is TGCGCCAGCAGCTTGCCCCTAGCGCGCACAGATACGCAGTATTTT.